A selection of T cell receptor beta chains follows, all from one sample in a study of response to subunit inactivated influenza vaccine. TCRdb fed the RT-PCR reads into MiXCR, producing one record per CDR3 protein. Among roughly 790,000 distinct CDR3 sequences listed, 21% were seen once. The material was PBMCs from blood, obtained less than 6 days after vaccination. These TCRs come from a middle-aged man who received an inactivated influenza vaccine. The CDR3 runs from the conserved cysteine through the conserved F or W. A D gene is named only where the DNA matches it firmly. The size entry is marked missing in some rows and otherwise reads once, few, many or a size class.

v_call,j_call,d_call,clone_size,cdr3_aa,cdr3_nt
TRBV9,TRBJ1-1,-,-,CASSVGGTSVTEAFF,TGTGCCAGCAGCGTAGGCGGAACATCGGTCACTGAAGCTTTCTTT
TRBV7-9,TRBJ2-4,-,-,CASSSGWVAKNIQYF,TGTGCCAGCAGCTCCGGGTGGGTAGCCAAAAACATTCAGTACTTC
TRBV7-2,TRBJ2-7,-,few,CASSLAPAGNSYEQYF,TGTGCCAGCAGCTTAGCTCCGGCAGGGAACTCCTACGAGCAGTACTTC
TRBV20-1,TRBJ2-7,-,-,CSASYDGWASSYEQYF,TGCAGTGCTAGTTACGATGGGTGGGCCTCCTCCTACGAGCAGTACTTC
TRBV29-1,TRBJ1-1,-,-,CSVGPGLLGTEAFF,TGCAGCGTTGGCCCAGGATTGTTGGGCACTGAAGCTTTCTTT
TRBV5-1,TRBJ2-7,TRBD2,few,CASSTPGLGNEQYF,TGCGCCAGCAGCACCCCGGGACTAGGCAACGAGCAGTACTTC
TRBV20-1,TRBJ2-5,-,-,CSASPYRWETQYF,TGCAGTGCTAGCCCCTACAGGTGGGAGACCCAGTACTTC
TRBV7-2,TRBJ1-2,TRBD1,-,CASSPMGQGWSGYTF,TGTGCCAGCAGCCCCATGGGACAGGGATGGAGTGGCTACACCTTC
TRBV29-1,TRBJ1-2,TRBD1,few,CSVGTPRQGARGYTF,TGCAGCGTTGGGACGCCAAGACAGGGGGCGCGGGGCTACACCTTC
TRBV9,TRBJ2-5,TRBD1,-,CASSVASGGPETQYF,TGTGCCAGCAGCGTAGCTTCAGGGGGTCCGGAGACCCAGTACTTC
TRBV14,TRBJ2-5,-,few,CASSQHGGRRQETQYF,TGTGCCAGCAGCCAGCACGGGGGACGGCGCCAAGAGACCCAGTACTTC
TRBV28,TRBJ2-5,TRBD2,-,CASSSRLAGAETQYF,TGTGCCAGCAGTTCCCGACTAGCGGGAGCAGAGACCCAGTACTTC
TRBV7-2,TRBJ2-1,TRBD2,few,CASSSRLAGARNEQFF,TGTGCCAGCAGCTCGCGACTAGCGGGGGCCCGGAATGAGCAGTTCTTC
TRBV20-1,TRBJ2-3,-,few,CSARDSTNFRPDTQYF,TGCAGTGCTAGAGATAGTACTAACTTTCGCCCAGATACGCAGTATTTT
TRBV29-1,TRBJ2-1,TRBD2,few,CSVAGTSGSNNEQFF,TGCAGCGTCGCCGGGACTAGCGGGTCTAACAATGAGCAGTTCTTC
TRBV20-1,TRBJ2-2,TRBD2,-,CSARDRTSGGPNTGELFF,TGCAGTGCTAGAGATAGAACTAGCGGGGGCCCGAACACCGGGGAGCTGTTTTTT
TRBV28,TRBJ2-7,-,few,CASSPVLRAYEQYF,TGTGCCAGCAGCCCGGTTCTTCGCGCCTACGAGCAGTACTTC
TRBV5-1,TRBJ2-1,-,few,CASSLGGSYYRNNEQFF,TGCGCCAGCAGCTTGGGGGGTAGCTACTATAGGAACAATGAGCAGTTCTTC
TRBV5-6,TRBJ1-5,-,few,CASSHYNFRDQPQHF,TGTGCCAGCAGCCATTACAATTTCAGGGATCAGCCCCAGCATTTT
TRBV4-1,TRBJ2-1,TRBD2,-,CASSQGTAAGAYNEQFF,TGCGCCAGCAGCCAAGGCACAGCAGCGGGGGCCTACAATGAGCAGTTCTTC
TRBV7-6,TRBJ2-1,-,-,CASSLGGGLSYEQFF,TGTGCCAGCAGCTTAGGGGGGGGGCTTTCTTATGAGCAGTTCTTC
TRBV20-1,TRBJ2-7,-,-,CSASAGLWEQYF,TGCAGTGCTAGTGCAGGGCTATGGGAGCAGTACTTC
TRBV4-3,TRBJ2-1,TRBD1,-,CASSQDGQGGYNEQFF,TGCGCCAGCAGCCAAGATGGACAGGGGGGATACAATGAGCAGTTCTTC
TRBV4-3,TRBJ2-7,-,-,CASSQGAGPYEQYF,TGCGCCAGCAGCCAAGGCGCAGGACCCTACGAGCAGTACTTC
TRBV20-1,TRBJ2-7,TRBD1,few,CSARPPRRGQGEQYF,TGCAGTGCTAGACCTCCGAGGAGGGGACAGGGTGAGCAGTACTTC
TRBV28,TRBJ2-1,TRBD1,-,CASSLRLGGPYNEQFF,TGTGCCAGCAGTTTACGCCTAGGGGGCCCCTACAATGAGCAGTTCTTC
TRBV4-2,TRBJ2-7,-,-,CASSQTGLLAYEQYF,TGTGCCAGCAGCCAAACAGGACTCCTCGCCTACGAGCAGTACTTC
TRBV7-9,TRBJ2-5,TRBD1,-,CASSATGDLRETQYF,TGTGCCAGCAGCGCGACAGGGGACCTGAGGGAGACCCAGTACTTC
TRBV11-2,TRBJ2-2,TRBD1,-,CASSLRDRGLGELFF,TGTGCCAGCAGCCTCCGGGACAGGGGTTTGGGGGAGCTGTTTTTT
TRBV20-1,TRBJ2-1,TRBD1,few,CSATRRGQGGGYNEQFF,TGCAGTGCCACCCGTCGGGGACAGGGAGGGGGTTACAATGAGCAGTTCTTC
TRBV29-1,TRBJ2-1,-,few,CSVVGHLYNEQFF,TGCAGCGTTGTGGGGCACCTCTACAATGAGCAGTTCTTC
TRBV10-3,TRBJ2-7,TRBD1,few,CAISNPPDRSSYEQYF,TGTGCCATCAGTAATCCCCCGGACAGGAGCTCCTACGAGCAGTACTTC
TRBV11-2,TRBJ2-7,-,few,CASSHLRRTYEQYF,TGTGCCAGCAGCCATCTCAGGAGAACCTACGAGCAGTACTTC
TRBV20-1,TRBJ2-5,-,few,CSATDRLETQYF,TGCAGTGCTACAGACAGGTTGGAGACCCAGTACTTC
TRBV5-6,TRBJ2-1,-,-,CASSPRGGKQFF,TGTGCCAGCAGCCCGCGAGGGGGAAAACAGTTCTTC
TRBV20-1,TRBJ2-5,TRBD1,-,CSARSYRDRAYQETQYF,TGCAGTGCTAGATCGTACCGGGACAGAGCATACCAAGAGACCCAGTACTTC
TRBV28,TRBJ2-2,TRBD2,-,CASIWAGGLGELFF,TGTGCCAGCATTTGGGCGGGGGGGCTCGGGGAGCTGTTTTTT
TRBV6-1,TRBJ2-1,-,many,CASSPEGLRVNEQFF,TGTGCCAGCAGCCCCGAGGGTCTCAGGGTCAATGAGCAGTTCTTC
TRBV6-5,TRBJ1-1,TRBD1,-,CASRYIRDRAEAFF,TGTGCCAGCAGGTATATCCGGGACAGGGCTGAAGCTTTCTTT
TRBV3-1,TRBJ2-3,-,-,CACSRSAVLASTDTQYF,TGTGCCTGCAGCAGGAGCGCCGTGTTGGCAAGCACAGATACGCAGTATTTT
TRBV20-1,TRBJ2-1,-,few,CSARQTGPSSYNEQFF,TGCAGTGCTAGACAAACGGGACCGAGCTCCTACAATGAGCAGTTCTTC
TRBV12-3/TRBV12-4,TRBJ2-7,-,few,CASSSLDRTTSYEQYF,TGTGCCAGCAGCTCCTTAGACCGAACTACATCCTACGAGCAGTACTTC
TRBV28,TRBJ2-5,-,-,CASTRASVGQETQYF,TGTGCCAGCACCAGAGCCTCGGTGGGGCAAGAGACCCAGTACTTC
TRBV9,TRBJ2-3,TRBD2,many,CASSEGTTSTDTQYF,TGTGCCAGCAGCGAGGGGACTACTAGCACAGATACGCAGTATTTT
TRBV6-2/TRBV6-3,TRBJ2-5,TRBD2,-,CATWIAGGGTQYF,TGTGCGACCTGGATAGCGGGAGGGGGGACCCAGTACTTC
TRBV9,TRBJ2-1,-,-,CASSASLARGYEQFF,TGTGCCAGCAGCGCATCACTAGCGAGGGGGTATGAGCAGTTCTTC
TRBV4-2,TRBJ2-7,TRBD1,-,CASSAEGQGPSYEQYF,TGTGCCAGCAGCGCAGAGGGACAGGGCCCTTCCTACGAGCAGTACTTC
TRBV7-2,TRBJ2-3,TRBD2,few,CASSRTSGGESDTQYF,TGTGCCAGCAGCCGGACTAGCGGGGGGGAGTCTGATACGCAGTATTTT